These 10 T cell receptor beta chains share one sample of origin, sequenced in a study of blood T cells in healthy people across ages. Next came a second PCR, run for about 7 to 12 cycles, which used a sample-barcoded 5' primer along with a J-beta primer mix. One entry per CDR3 protein results from TCRdb running MiXCR on the 5' RACE reads. The sample shows hundreds of thousands of distinct CDR3 sequences, 32% of them seen only once. Sequencing was done on a sample of blood. The source is a woman older than 75 in good health.

The chain links TRBV11-2 to TRBJ2-5; 9 positions match TRBD2. CDR3 size: 16 residues. Germline values: CDR1 SGHAT, CDR2 FQNNGV. The V segment lost 1 base and the J segment 5 bases; nucleotides outside the gene matches: 8. The DNA for the CDR3 is TGTGCCAGCAGCTTAGTTGCGGGGGGGCAGGGGGAGACCCAGTACTTC. It specifies CASSLVAGGQGETQYF.

This clonotype was found many times. The genes are TRBV30 and TRBJ2-1, with 8 bases identical to TRBD2. J gave up 5 bases and V 2 bases, and 8 bases lay outside the gene matches. Looked up from germline, CDR1 is GTSNPN and CDR2 is SVGIG (reference sequence). The CDR3 is 15 amino acids. In DNA, the CDR3 is TGTGCCTGGAGTAGGGCGGGGGGCCGGAACAATGAGCAGTTCTTC. This gives the protein CAWSRAGGRNNEQFF.

The chain links TRBV15 to TRBJ2-7; the D gene is possibly TRBD1 (6 bases). The tail of the sequence fits TRBJ2-5 better, so the J call may be wrong. CDR1 is LNHNV and CDR2 is YYDKDF in the germline V gene (reference sequence). The CDR3 length is 13 residues. This CDR3 is CATSYSRGETQYF. Here the CDR3 DNA reads TGTGCCACCAGCTATTCCAGGGGAGAGACCCAGTACTTC.

This clonotype has more than one count but fewer than ten. The V gene is TRBV20-1, the J gene TRBJ1-1; TRBD1 agrees at 9 bases. Germline V gene sequence: CDR1 DFQATT, CDR2 SNEGSKA (reference sequence). This CDR3 spans 16 amino acids. V gave up 0 bases and J gave up 9 bases; unmatched junction bases: 14. The CDR3 sequence is CSARDSLQGALGKAFF. The DNA for the CDR3 is TGCAGTGCTAGAGATTCTCTACAGGGGGCTCTGGGGAAAGCTTTCTTT.

The DNA for the CDR3 is TGTGCCAGCAGCGGAACTCAGGGGGCATCTGAAGCTTTCTTT. Protein product: CASSGTQGASEAFF. The chain couples TRBV9 to TRBJ1-1, with 8 bases identical to TRBD1. The germline CDR1 and CDR2 sequences are SGDLS and YYNGEE. The V and J ends lost 3 bases and 6 bases, in that order; junction bases with no gene match: 7. This CDR3 is built from 14 residues.

The rearrangement uses TRBV4-3 and TRBJ2-1; D is ambiguous. This CDR3 region has 14 residues. CDR1 LGHNA and CDR2 YSLEER come from the germline V gene. The V gene lost 0 bases and the J gene lost 7 bases, with 10 bases spanning the gap. For the CDR3, the DNA is TGCGCCAGCAGCCAAGAGGGCCGTAGGAATGAGCAGTTCTTC. Translation: CASSQEGRRNEQFF.

This clonotype was counted at least ten times. A much larger clone is a single base away; this may be a read error. This chain links TRBV20-1 with TRBJ2-5; the D gene is possibly TRBD1 (5 bases). CDR3 size: 11 residues. The germline gives CDR1 DFQATT, CDR2 SNEGSKA (reference sequence). The DNA for the CDR3 is TGCAGGGCCGCCAAGGGGGAGACCCAGTACTTC. Amino acids: CRAAKGETQYF.

This clonotype was counted many times. The genes are TRBV12-3 or TRBV12-4 and TRBJ1-2; D possibly corresponds to TRBD1 (5 bases). The V gene lost 7 bases and the J gene lost 8 bases, with 20 bases spanning the gap. This CDR3 contains 14 residues. CDR3 in amino acids: CASTQLTGPWGYTF. Written as DNA, the CDR3 is TGTGCCAGCACTCAATTAACAGGACCCTGGGGCTACACCTTC.

This clonotype has at least ten counts. The V and J genes are TRBV27 and TRBJ2-1; D could derive from TRBD1 or TRBD2 (5 bases each). Germline CDR1 MNHEY, CDR2 SMNVEV (reference sequence). V was pared by 1 base and J by 8 bases, with 15 bases between. The CDR3 has 15 amino acids. The CDR3 DNA follows: TGTGCCAGCAGTTTATTCGGGCAGGGAGTGTATGAGCAGTTCTTC. It encodes CASSLFGQGVYEQFF.

The V gene is TRBV9, the J gene TRBJ2-1; maybe TRBD2 (5 bases). Germline CDR1 is SGDLS and CDR2 is YYNGEE. The ends were cut back, 0 bases at V and 7 bases at J, with 8 bases in the middle. The CDR3 is 13 residues long. The CDR3 here is CASSVVGENEQFF. As DNA, the CDR3 is TGTGCCAGCAGCGTAGTTGGGGAGAATGAGCAGTTCTTC.